This TCR beta chain appears in the sequencing data of a study of T cell clonotyping in hematopoietic cell transplantation. Described time point: recipient sample about 28 days before transplant, after cytoreduction. This CDR3 region has 14 residues. V lost 4 bases and J 3 bases, leaving 13 bases between the germline ends. The germline gives CDR1 SGHRS, CDR2 YFSETQ. The repertoire was sequenced with immunoSEQ multiplex PCR; TCRdb's copy has only in-frame clones and lacks some. The sample shows some 18,000 clones, about 84% of them seen only once. The chain joins TRBV5-1 to TRBJ1-1; D ambiguous. Source: peripheral blood mononuclear cells, taken before stem cell transplant. This TCR came from a man aged 50 to 59 with acute myeloid leukemia. Some clones in this sample may be carry-over from other donors' samples. CDR3 nucleotide sequence: TGCGCCAGCAGCCCCTGGGAGGGTTACACTGAAGCTTTCTTT. It is translated as CASSPWEGYTEAFF. The full variable domain, rest sourced from reference TRBV5-1 and TRBJ1-1, is KAGVTQTPRYLIKTRGQQVTLSCSPISGHRSVSWYQQTPGQGLQFLFEYFSETQRNKGNFPGRFSGRQFSNSRSEMNVSTLELGDSALYLCASSPWEGYTEAFFGQGTRLTVV.